This T cell receptor beta chain came from a study of early T cells in non-severe SARS-CoV-2 infection (dated by TCRdb to the early 2020s). About the study as a whole: Because TCR sequencing was done on bulk RNA from unsorted whole blood, the alpha and beta chains could not be paired. General findings and caveats noted by the study authors: VDJdb matching was skewed toward anti-spike CD8 responses and likely underestimated virus-specific expansions by missing private and CD4 specificities.

This was a case-control study nested in a cohort of healthcare workers in London, UK, who had nasopharyngeal swab PCR tests and blood samples taken every week. Healthcare workers were recruited during the week of the UK lockdown, between 23 and 31 March 2020, and followed weekly for up to roughly 15 weeks. Looking up the germline V gene yields CDR1 MDHEN and CDR2 SYDVKM. The CDR3 contains 14 residues, cysteine and phenylalanine counted. Only the CDR3 portion is preserved as DNA: 42 bases, with reading frame beginning at the first base. Trimming takes 1 base from V and 6 bases from J, and the germline ends sit 13 bases apart. The sample holds many counts of this clonotype. Its antigen is not yet known. Base quality data are lacking; no much larger clone is found one base away. The library was produced with 5' RACE. The listed sequencing device is NextSeq 500. The TCR library protocol attached unique molecular identifiers to individual cDNA molecules to correct for sequencing error and PCR bias. Sequencing covered both TCR alpha and beta chains, and within each sample the abundances of alpha and beta sequences were tightly co-correlated. The published analysis was carried out like this. Decombinator V4 was used to annotate the V gene, J gene and CDR3 of the TCR sequences. Expanded TCRs were defined as changing significantly between any two time points under a Poisson model with p below 0.0001. TCR abundances were normalised to the total number of TCRs sequenced in each sample and reported as counts per million. TRAV1-2 paired with TRAJ12, TRAJ20 or TRAJ33 defined MAIT TCRs, while TRAV10 paired with TRAJ18 defined iNKT TCRs. VDJdb, accessed on 1 November 2021, was searched for TCRs annotated for CMV, EBV and SARS-CoV-2, and TCRs annotated for more than one antigen were excluded. The raw public data were reprocessed by TCRdb itself: fastp quality trimming at Q25, MiXCR clonotype calling, in-frame beta chains only. Rows with one shared CDR3 protein collapse into an entry with the most common genes and DNA. TCRdb, not the authors, supplied the V and J calls. The sample table records fewer than 65,000 distinct CDR3 sequences; roughly 9.3% of these occur just once. Around 14% of the sample rests with the top ten.

The receptor's source is an adult who was a healthcare worker with PCR-confirmed SARS-CoV-2 infection or an uninfected control (not recorded which). The chain is assembled from TRBV28 and TRBJ2-7; the D gene cannot be resolved reliably. Sequences were obtained from whole blood. The base sequence is TGTGCCAGCAGTTTATCGGACGTGGTGGGCGAGCAGTACTTC. Translated, it gives CASSLSDVVGEQYF.